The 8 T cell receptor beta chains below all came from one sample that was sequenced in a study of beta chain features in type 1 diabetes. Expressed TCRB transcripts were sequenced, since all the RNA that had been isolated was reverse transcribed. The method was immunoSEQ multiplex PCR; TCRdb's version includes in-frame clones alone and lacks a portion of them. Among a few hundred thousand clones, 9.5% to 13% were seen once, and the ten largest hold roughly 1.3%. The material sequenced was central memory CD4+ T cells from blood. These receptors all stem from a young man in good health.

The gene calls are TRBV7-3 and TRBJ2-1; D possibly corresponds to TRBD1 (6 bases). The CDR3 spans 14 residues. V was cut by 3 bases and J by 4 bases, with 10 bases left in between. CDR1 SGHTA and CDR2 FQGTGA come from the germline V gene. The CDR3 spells CASSFDRKYNEQFF. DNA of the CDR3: TGTGCCAGCAGCTTCGACAGGAAGTACAATGAGCAGTTCTTC.

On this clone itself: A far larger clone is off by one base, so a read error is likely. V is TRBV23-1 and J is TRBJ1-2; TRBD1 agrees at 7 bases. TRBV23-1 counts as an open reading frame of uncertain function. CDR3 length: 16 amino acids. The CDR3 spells CAISHIGQDRNYGYTF. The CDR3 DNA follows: TGCGCCATCAGTCATATTGGACAGGATCGTAACTATGGCTACACCTTC.

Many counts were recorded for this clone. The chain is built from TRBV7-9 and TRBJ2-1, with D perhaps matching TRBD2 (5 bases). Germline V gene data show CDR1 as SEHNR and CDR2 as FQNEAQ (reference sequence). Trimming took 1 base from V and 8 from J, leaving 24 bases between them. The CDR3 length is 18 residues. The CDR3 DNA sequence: TGTGCCAGCAGCTTAGGTCCCTTAGGTGGGAGAAAGGTAGATGAGCAGTTCTTC. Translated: CASSLGPLGGRKVDEQFF.

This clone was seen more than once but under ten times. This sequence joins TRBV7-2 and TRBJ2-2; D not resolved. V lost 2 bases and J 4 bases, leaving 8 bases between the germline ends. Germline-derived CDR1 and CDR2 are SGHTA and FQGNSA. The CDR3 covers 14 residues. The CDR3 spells CASSLRRVTGELFF. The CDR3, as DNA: TGTGCCAGCAGCTTACGACGGGTCACCGGGGAGCTGTTTTTT.

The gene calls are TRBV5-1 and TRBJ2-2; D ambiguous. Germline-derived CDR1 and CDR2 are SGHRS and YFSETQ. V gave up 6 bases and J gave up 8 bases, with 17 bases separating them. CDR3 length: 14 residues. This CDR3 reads CASKLSYHKGELFF. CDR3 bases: TGCGCCAGCAAATTATCCTACCATAAGGGGGAGCTGTTTTTT.

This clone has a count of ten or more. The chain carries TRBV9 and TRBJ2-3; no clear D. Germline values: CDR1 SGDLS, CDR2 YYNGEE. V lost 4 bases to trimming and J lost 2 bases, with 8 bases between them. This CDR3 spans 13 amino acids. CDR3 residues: CASSQTSTDTQYF. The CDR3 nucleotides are TGTGCCAGCAGCCAGACCTCCACAGATACGCAGTATTTT.

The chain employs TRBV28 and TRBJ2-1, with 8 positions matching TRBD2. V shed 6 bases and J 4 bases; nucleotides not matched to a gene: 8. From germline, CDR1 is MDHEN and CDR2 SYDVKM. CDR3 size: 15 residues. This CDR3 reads CASRTPGLVYNEQFF. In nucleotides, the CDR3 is TGTGCCAGCAGGACACCGGGACTAGTTTACAATGAGCAGTTCTTC.

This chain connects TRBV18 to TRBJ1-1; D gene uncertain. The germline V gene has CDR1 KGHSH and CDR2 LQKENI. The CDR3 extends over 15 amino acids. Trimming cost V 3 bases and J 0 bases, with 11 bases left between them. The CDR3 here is CASSPVADLNTEAFF. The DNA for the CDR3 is TGTGCCAGCTCACCGGTGGCAGACTTGAACACTGAAGCTTTCTTT. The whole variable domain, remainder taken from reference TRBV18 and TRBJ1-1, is NAGVMQNPRHLVRRRGQEARLRCSPMKGHSHVYWYRQLPEEGLKFMVYLQKENIIDESGMPKERFSAEFPKEGPSILRIQQVVRGDSAAYFCASSPVADLNTEAFFGQGTRLTVV.